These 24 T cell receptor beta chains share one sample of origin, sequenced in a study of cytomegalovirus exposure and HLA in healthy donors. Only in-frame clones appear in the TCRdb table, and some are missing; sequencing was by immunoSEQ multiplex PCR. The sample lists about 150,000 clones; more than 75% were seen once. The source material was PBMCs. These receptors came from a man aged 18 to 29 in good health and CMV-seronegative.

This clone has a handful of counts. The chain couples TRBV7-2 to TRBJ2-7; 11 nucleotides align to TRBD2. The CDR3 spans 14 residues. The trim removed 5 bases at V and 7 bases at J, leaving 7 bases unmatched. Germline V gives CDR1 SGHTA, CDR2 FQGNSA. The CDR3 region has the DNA TGTGCCAGCAGCCTACTAGCGGGAGAAGGTGAGCAGTACTTC. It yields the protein CASSLLAGEGEQYF.

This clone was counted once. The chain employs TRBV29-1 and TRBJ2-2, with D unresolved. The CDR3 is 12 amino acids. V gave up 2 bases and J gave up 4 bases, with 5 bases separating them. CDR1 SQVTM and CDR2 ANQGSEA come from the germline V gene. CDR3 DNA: TGCAGCGTTGAACAGGCCACCGGGGAGCTGTTTTTT. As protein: CSVEQATGELFF.

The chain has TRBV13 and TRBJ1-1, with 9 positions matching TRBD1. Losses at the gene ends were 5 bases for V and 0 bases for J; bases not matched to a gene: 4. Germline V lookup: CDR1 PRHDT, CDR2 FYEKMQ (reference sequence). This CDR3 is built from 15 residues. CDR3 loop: CASSVGQGLNTEAFF. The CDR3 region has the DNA TGTGCCAGCAGCGTCGGACAGGGGTTGAACACTGAAGCTTTCTTT.

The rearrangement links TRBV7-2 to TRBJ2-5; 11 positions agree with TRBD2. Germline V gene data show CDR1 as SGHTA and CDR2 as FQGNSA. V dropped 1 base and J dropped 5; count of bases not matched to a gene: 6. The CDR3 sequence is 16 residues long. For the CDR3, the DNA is TGTGCCAGCAGCTTAGAGGCTAGCGGGAGGTACGAGACCCAGTACTTC. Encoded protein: CASSLEASGRYETQYF. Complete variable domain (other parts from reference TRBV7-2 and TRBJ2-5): GAGVSQSPSNKVTEKGKDVELRCDPISGHTALYWYRQSLGQGLEFLIYFQGNSAPDKSGLPSDRFSAERTGGSVSTLTIQRTQQEDSAVYLCASSLEASGRYETQYFGPGTRLLVL.

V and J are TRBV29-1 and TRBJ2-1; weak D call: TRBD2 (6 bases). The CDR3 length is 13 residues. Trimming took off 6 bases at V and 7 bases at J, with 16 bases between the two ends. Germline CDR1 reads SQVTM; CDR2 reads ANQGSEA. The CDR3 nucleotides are TGCAGCGTCGGACGGGACTTGGGAAATGAGCAGTTCTTC. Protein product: CSVGRDLGNEQFF.

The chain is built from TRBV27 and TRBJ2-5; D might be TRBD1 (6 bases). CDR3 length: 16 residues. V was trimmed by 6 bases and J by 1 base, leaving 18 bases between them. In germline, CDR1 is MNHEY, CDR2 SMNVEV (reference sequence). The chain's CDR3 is CASRQRTTDSQETQYF. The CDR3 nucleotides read TGTGCCAGCAGACAGAGGACCACGGACAGCCAAGAGACCCAGTACTTC.

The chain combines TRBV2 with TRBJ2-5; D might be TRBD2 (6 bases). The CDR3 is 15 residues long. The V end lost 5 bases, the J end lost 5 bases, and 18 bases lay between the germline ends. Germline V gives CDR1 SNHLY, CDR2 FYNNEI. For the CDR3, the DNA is TGTGCCAGCAGTTACCGGGGACTCCAGGCGGAGACCCAGTACTTC. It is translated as CASSYRGLQAETQYF.

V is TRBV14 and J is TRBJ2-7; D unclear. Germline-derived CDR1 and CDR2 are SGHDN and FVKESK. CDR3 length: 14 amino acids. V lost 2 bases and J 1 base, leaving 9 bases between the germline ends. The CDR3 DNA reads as TGTGCCAGCAGCCAATCAGTGTCATCCTACGAGCAGTACTTC. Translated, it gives CASSQSVSSYEQYF.

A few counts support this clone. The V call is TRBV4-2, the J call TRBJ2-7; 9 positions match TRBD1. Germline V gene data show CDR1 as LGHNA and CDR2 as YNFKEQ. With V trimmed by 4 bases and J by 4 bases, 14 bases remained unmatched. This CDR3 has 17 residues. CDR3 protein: CASSRNAAGQGIYEQYF. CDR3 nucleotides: TGTGCCAGCAGCCGAAATGCTGCGGGACAGGGAATATACGAGCAGTACTTC.

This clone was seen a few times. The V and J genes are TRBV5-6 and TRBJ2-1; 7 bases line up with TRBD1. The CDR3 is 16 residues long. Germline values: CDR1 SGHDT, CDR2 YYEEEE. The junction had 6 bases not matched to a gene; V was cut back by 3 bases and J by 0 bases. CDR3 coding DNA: TGTGCCAGCAGCTCAATACAGGGGAGCTCCTACAATGAGCAGTTCTTC. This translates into CASSSIQGSSYNEQFF. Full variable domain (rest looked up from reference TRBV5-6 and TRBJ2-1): DAGVTQSPTHLIKTRGQQVTLRCSPKSGHDTVSWYQQALGQGPQFIFQYYEEEERQRGNFPDRFSGHQFPNYSSELNVNALLLGDSALYLCASSSIQGSSYNEQFFGPGTRLTVL.

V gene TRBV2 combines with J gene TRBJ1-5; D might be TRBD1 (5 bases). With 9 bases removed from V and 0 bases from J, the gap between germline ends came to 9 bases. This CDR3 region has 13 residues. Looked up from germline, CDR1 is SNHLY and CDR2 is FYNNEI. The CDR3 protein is CASGGTSNQPQHF. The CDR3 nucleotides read TGTGCCAGTGGGGGGACTAGCAATCAGCCCCAGCATTTT.

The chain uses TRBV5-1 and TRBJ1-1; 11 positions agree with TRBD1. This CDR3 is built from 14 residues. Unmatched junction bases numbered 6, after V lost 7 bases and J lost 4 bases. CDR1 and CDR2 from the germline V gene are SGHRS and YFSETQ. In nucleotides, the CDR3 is TGCGCCAGCGCCCCGGACAGGGGGCTCACTGAAGCTTTCTTT. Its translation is CASAPDRGLTEAFF.

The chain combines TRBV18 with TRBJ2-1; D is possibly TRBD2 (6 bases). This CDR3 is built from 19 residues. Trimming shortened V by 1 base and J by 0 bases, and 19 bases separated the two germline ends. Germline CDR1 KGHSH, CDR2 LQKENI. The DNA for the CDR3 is TGTGCCAGCTCACCACGCGCCTCATCTGACGGGAGCTCCTACAATGAGCAGTTCTTC. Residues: CASSPRASSDGSSYNEQFF.

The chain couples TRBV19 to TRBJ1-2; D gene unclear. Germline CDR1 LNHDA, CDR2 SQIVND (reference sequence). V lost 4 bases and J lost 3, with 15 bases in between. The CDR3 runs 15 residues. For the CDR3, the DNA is TGTGCCAGTAGTAAGGAGGGCCCTCCGTACTATGGCTACACCTTC. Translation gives CASSKEGPPYYGYTF.

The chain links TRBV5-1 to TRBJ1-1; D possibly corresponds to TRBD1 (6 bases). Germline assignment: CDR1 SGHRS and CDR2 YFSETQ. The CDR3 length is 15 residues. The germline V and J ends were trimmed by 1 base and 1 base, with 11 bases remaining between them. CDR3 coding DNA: TGCGCCAGCAGCTTGCTTCAGGGGACGAACACTGAAGCTTTCTTT. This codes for CASSLLQGTNTEAFF. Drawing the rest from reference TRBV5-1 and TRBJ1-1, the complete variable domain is KAGVTQTPRYLIKTRGQQVTLSCSPISGHRSVSWYQQTPGQGLQFLFEYFSETQRNKGNFPGRFSGRQFSNSRSEMNVSTLELGDSALYLCASSLLQGTNTEAFFGQGTRLTVV.

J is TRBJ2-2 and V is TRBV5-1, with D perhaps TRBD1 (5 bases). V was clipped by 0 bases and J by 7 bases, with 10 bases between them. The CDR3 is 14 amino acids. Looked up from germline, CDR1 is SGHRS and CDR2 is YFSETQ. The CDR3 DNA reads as TGCGCCAGCAGCTTGGAAGGGGTTGGCGGGGAGCTGTTTTTT. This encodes CASSLEGVGGELFF.

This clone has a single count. The CDR3 sequence: CASSPGLAGGSDTQYF. The CDR3 nucleotides are TGTGCCAGCAGCCCTGGACTAGCGGGGGGATCAGATACGCAGTATTTT. The chain couples TRBV11-2 to TRBJ2-3; 14 nucleotides align to TRBD2. Per germline, CDR1 SGHAT and CDR2 FQNNGV. V shed 5 bases and J 4 bases; nucleotides not matched to a gene: 5. The CDR3 extends over 16 amino acids. The full variable domain, in which reference TRBV11-2 and TRBJ2-3 provide the parts outside the CDR3, is EAGVAQSPRYKIIEKRQSVAFWCNPISGHATLYWYQQILGQGPKLLIQFQNNGVVDDSQLPKDRFSAERLKGVDSTLKIQPAKLEDSAVYLCASSPGLAGGSDTQYFGPGTRLTVL.

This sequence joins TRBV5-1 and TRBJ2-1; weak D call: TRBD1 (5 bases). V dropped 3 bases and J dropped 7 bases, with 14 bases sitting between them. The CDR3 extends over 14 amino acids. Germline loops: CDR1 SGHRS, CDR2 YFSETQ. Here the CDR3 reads CASSSLAGPNEQFF. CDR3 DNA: TGCGCCAGCAGCTCCCTGGCAGGGCCTAATGAGCAGTTCTTC.

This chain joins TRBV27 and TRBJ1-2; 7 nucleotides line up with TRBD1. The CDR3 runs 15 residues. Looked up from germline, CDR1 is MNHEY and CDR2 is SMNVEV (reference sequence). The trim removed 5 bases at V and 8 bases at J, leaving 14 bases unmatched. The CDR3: CASSPESDRARGYTF. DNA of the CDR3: TGTGCCAGCAGTCCCGAGTCTGACAGGGCGCGGGGCTACACCTTC.

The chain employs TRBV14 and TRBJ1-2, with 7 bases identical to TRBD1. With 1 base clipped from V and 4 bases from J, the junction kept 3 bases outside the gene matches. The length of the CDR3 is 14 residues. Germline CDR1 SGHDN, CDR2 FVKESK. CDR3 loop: CASSQGQGIYGYTF. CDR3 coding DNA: TGTGCCAGCAGCCAAGGACAGGGAATCTATGGCTACACCTTC.

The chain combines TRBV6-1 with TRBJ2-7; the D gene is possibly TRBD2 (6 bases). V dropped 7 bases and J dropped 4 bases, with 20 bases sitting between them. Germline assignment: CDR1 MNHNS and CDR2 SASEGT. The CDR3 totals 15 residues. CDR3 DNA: TGTGCCAGCACTCCAGTGGAGGGGAGCACGTACGAGCAGTACTTC. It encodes CASTPVEGSTYEQYF.

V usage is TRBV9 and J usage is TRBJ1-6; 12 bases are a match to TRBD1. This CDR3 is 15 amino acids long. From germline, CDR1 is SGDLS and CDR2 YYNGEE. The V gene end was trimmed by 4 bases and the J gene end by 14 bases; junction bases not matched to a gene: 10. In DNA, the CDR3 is TGTGCCAGCAGCACCGGGACAGGGGGCCCTCCGACCCTCCACTTT. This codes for CASSTGTGGPPTLHF.

In DNA form, the CDR3 reads TGTGCCAGCAGCCTACTAGCGGGGGGTTCCCTCACAGATACGCAGTATTTT. This encodes CASSLLAGGSLTDTQYF. The J gene is TRBJ2-3, the V gene TRBV7-8; the match to TRBD2 covers 12 bases. The CDR3 runs to 17 residues. V lost 5 bases, J lost 2 bases, and 8 bases stayed unmatched. CDR1 is SGHVS and CDR2 is FQNEAQ in the germline V gene.

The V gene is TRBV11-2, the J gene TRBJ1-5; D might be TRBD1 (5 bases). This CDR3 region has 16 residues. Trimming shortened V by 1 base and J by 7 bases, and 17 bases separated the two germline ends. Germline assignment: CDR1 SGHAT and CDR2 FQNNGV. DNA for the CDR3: TGTGCCAGCAGCTTAGCGGCTGGGCAGGGTGGGCAGCCCCAGCATTTT. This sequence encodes CASSLAAGQGGQPQHF.